This T cell receptor (beta chain) was recorded in a study of cytomegalovirus exposure and HLA in healthy donors. Study as a whole: The early release's HLA-typed donors yielded 65 million to 85 million unique TCRs.

Remarks on this clone: Antigen specificity is unknown.

The germline V and J ends were trimmed by 1 base and 6 bases, with 16 bases remaining between them. The CDR3 runs to 15 residues. The V gene's germline CDR1 is SGHRS and CDR2 YFSETQ. PCR was performed using 60 Vbeta and 13 Jbeta primers. The data were produced by immunoSEQ multiplex PCR, yet TCRdb's version contains in-frame clones alone and is incomplete. In the table there are about 130,000 clones, 70% to 80% of which are singletons. Study results and limitations: Per a later analysis, 16,951 TCR beta sequences showed association with HLA alleles at 0.05 false discovery rate. Cytomegalovirus association was assigned to approximately 160 TCR beta chains. It was in a later analysis that TCR association rates were seen to vary by HLA locus, highest for DRB1 and lowest for HLA-C.

This chain connects TRBV5-1 to TRBJ1-2; D unresolved. This sequence originates from a woman aged 60-75 years in good health and CMV-seropositive. The sample taken for sequencing was PBMCs. The CDR3 sequence is CASSLLAEAFDGYTF. The CDR3 DNA follows: TGCGCCAGCAGCTTGCTCGCTGAGGCCTTCGATGGCTACACCTTC.